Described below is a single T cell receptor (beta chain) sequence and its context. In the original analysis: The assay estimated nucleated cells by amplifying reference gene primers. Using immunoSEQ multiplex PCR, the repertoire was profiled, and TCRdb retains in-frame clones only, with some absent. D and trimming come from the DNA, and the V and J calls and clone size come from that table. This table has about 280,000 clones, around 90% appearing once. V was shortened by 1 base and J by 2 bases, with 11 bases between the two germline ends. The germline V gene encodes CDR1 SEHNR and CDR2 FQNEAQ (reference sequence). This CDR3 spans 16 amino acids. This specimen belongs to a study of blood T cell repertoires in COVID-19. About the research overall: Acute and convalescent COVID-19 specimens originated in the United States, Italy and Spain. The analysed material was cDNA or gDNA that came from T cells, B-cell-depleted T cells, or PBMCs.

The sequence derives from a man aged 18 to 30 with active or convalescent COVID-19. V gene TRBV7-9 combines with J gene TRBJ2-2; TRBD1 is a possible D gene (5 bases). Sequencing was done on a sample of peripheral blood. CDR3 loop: CASSLVETANTGELFF. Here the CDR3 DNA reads TGTGCCAGCAGCTTAGTAGAGACAGCTAACACCGGGGAGCTGTTTTTT.